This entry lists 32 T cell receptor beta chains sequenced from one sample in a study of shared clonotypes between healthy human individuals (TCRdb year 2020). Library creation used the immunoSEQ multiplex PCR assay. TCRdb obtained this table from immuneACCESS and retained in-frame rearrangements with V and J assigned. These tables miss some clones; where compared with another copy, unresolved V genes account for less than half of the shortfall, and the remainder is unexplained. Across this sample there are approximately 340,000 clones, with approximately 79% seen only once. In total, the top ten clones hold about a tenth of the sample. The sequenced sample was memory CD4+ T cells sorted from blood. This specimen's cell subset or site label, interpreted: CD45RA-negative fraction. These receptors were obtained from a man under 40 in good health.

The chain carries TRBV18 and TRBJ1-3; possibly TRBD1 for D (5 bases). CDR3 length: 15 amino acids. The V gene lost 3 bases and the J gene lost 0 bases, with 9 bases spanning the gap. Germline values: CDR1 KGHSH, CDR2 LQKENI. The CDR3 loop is CASSPSGTSGNTIYF. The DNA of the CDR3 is TGTGCCAGCTCACCCTCCGGGACCTCTGGAAACACCATATATTTT.

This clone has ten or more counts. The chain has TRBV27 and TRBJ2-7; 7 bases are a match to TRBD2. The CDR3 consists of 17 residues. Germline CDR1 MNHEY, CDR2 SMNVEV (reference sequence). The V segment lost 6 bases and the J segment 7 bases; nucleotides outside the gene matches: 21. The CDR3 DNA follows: TGTGCCAGCAGCCGACGGACTAGTCGGAGAACTTTCGGTGAGCAGTACTTC. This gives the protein CASSRRTSRRTFGEQYF.

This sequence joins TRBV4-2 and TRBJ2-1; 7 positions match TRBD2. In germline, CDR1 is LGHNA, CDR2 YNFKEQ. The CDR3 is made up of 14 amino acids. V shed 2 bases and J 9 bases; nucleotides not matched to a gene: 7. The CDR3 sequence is CASSQPSGGLEQFF. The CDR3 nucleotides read TGTGCCAGCAGCCAACCTTCGGGGGGACTTGAGCAGTTCTTC.

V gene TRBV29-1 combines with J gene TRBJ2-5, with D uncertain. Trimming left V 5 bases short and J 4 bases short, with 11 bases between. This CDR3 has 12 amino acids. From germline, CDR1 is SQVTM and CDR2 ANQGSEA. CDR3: CSVTLGVETQYF. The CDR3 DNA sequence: TGCAGCGTTACCTTGGGTGTAGAGACCCAGTACTTC.

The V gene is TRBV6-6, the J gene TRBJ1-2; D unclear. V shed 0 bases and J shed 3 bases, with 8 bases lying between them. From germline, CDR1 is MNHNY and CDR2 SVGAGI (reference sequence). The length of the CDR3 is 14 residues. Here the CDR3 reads CASSYSGGDYGYTF. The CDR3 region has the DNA TGTGCCAGCAGTTACTCAGGTGGAGACTATGGCTACACCTTC.

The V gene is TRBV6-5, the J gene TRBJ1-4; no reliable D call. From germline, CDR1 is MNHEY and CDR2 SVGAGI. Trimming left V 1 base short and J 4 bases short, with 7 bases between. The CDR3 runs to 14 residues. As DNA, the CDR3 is TGTGCCAGCAGTTACTTGGGAAGTAATGAAAAACTGTTTTTT. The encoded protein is CASSYLGSNEKLFF.

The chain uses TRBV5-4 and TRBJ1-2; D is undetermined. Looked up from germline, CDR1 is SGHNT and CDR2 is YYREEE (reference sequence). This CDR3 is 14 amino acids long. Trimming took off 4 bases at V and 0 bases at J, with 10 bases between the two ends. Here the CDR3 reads CASSRRESNYGYTF. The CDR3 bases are TGTGCCAGCAGCCGTCGGGAATCTAACTATGGCTACACCTTC.

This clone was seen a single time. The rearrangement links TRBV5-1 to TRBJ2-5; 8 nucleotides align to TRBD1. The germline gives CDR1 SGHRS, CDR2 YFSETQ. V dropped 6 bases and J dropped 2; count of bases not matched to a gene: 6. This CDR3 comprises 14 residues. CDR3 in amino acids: CASNIRTGQETQYF. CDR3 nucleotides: TGCGCCAGCAATATCCGGACAGGGCAAGAGACCCAGTACTTC. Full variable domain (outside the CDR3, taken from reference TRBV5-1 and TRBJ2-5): KAGVTQTPRYLIKTRGQQVTLSCSPISGHRSVSWYQQTPGQGLQFLFEYFSETQRNKGNFPGRFSGRQFSNSRSEMNVSTLELGDSALYLCASNIRTGQETQYFGPGTRLLVL.

CDR3 in amino acids: CASSNRDPLTAGELFF. CDR3 DNA: TGTGCCAGCAGCAACCGGGACCCGCTAACCGCCGGGGAGCTGTTTTTT. The rearrangement uses TRBV7-2 and TRBJ2-2, with D tentatively TRBD1 or TRBD2 (5 bases each). Germline lookup yields CDR1 SGHTA and CDR2 FQGNSA. The CDR3 spans 16 residues. Trimming left V 5 bases short and J 6 bases short, with 19 bases between. The entire variable domain, with the rest obtained from reference TRBV7-2 and TRBJ2-2, is as follows: GAGVSQSPSNKVTEKGKDVELRCDPISGHTALYWYRQSLGQGLEFLIYFQGNSAPDKSGLPSDRFSAERTGGSVSTLTIQRTQQEDSAVYLCASSNRDPLTAGELFFGEGSRLTVL.

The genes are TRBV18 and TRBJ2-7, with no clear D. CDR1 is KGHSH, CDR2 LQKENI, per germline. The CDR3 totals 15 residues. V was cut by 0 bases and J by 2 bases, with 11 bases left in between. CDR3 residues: CASSPPRTEPYEQYF. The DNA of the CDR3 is TGTGCCAGCTCACCACCGCGGACGGAACCCTACGAGCAGTACTTC.

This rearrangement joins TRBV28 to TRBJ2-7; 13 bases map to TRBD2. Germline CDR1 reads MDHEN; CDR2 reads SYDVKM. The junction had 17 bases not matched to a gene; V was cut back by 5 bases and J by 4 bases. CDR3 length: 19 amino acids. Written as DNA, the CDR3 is TGTGCCAGCAGTAGTACCTCACCGGGACTAGCGGGACGGGGTTACGAGCAGTACTTC. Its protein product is CASSSTSPGLAGRGYEQYF.

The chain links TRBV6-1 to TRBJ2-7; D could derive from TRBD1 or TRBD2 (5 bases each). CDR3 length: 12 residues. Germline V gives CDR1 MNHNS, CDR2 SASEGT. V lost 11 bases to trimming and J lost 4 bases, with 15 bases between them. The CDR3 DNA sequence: TGTGCCTGGGGACGTCCCTTATACGAGCAGTACTTC. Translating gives CAWGRPLYEQYF.

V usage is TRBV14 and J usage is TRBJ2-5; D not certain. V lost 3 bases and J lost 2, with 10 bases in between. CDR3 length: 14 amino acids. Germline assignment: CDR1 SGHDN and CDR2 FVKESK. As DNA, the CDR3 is TGTGCCAGCAGCCATGATCTAGGGCAAGAGACCCAGTACTTC. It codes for CASSHDLGQETQYF.

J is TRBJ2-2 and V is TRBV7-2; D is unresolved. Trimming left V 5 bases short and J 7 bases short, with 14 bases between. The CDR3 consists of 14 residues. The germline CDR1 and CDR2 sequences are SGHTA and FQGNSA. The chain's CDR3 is CASSPPPSHGELFF. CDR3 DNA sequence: TGTGCCAGCAGCCCACCTCCTTCACACGGGGAGCTGTTTTTT.

CDR3 sequence (DNA): TGTGCCAGCAGCGATAAAAGGGGCAATGGGTACAATGAGCAGTTCTTC. Translated, it gives CASSDKRGNGYNEQFF. The chain is built from TRBV5-4 and TRBJ2-1; TRBD1 is a possible D gene (5 bases). Germline values: CDR1 SGHNT, CDR2 YYREEE (reference sequence). There are 16 residues in the CDR3. V lost 4 bases, J lost 4 bases, and 18 bases lay in between. Using reference TRBV5-4 and TRBJ2-1 for the parts outside the CDR3, the full variable domain is ETGVTQSPTHLIKTRGQQVTLRCSSQSGHNTVSWYQQALGQGPQFIFQYYREEENGRGNFPPRFSGLQFPNYSSELNVNALELDDSALYLCASSDKRGNGYNEQFFGPGTRLTVL.

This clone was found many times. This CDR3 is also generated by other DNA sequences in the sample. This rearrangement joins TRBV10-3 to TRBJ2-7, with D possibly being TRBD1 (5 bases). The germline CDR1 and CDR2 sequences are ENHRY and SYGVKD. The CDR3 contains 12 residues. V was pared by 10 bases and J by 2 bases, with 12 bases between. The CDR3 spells CATMTDTYEQYF. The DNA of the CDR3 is TGTGCCACCATGACAGATACCTACGAGCAGTACTTC.

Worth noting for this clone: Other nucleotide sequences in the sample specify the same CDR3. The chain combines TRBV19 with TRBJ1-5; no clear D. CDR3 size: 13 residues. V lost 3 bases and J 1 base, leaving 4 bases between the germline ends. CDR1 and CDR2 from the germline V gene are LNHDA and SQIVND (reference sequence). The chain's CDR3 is CASSISSNQPQHF. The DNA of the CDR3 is TGTGCCAGTAGTATTAGCAGCAATCAGCCCCAGCATTTT.

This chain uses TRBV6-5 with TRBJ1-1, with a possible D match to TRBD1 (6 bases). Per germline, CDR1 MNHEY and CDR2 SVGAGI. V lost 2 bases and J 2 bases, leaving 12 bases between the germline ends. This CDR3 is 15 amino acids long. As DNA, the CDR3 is TGTGCCAGCAGTTACAGGACAGTTGCCAACACTGAAGCTTTCTTT. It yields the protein CASSYRTVANTEAFF.

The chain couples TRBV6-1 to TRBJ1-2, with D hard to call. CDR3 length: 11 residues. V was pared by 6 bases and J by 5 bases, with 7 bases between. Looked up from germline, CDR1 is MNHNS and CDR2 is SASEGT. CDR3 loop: CASRGWYGYTF. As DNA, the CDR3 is TGTGCCAGCAGAGGCTGGTATGGCTACACCTTC.

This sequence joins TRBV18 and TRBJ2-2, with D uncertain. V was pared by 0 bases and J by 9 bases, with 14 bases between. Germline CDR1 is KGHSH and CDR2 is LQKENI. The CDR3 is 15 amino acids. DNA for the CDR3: TGTGCCAGCTCACCACCGTGGATATCAACAAGGGAGCTGTTTTTT. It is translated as CASSPPWISTRELFF.

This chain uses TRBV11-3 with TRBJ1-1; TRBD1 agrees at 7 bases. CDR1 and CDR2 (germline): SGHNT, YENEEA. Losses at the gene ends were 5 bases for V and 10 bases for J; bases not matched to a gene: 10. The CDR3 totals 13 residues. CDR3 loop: CASSESGTAVAFF. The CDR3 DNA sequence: TGTGCCAGCAGCGAATCCGGGACAGCCGTAGCTTTCTTT.

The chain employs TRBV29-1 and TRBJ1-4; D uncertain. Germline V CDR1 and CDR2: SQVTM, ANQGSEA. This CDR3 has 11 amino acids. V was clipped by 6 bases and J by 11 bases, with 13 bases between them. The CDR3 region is CSVWGREKLFF. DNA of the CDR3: TGCAGCGTATGGGGAAGGGAGAAACTGTTTTTT.

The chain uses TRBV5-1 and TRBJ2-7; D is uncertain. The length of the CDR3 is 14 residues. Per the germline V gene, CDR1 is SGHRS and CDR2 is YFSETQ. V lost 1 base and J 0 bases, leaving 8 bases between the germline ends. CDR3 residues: CASSLQDPSYEQYF. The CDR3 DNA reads TGCGCCAGCAGCTTGCAGGATCCCTCCTACGAGCAGTACTTC.

This CDR3 reads CASRERNTEAFF. CDR3 bases: TGTGCCAGCAGGGAAAGGAACACTGAAGCTTTCTTT. The chain uses TRBV28 and TRBJ1-1; D is uncertain. V was clipped by 6 bases and J by 1 base, with 6 bases between them. CDR3 length equals 12 residues. Germline values: CDR1 MDHEN, CDR2 SYDVKM.

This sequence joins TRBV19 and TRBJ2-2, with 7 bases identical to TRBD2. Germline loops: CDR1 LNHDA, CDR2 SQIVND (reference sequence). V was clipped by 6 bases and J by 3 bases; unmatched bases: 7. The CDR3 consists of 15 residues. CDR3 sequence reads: CASRHFSGDTGELFF. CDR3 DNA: TGTGCCAGTAGACACTTCAGCGGGGACACCGGGGAGCTGTTTTTT.

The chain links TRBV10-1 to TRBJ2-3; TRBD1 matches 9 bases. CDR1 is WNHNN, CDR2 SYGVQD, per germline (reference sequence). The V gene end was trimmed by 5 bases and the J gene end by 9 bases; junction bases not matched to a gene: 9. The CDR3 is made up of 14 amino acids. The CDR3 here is CASSHGQGRGTQYF. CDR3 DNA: TGCGCCAGCAGTCACGGACAGGGGCGGGGAACGCAGTATTTT.

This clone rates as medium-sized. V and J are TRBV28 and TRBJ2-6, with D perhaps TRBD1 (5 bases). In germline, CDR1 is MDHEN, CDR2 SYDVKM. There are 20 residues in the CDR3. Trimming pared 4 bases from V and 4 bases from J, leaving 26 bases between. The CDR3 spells CASSSTTRVRALSGANVLTF. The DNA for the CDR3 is TGTGCCAGCAGTTCGACGACCAGGGTTAGGGCGCTGTCCGGGGCCAACGTCCTGACTTTC.

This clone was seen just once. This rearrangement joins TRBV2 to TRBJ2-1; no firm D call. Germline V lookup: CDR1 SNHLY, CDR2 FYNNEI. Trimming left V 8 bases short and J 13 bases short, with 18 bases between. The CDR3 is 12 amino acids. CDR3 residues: CASGVGSPGQFF. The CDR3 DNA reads TGTGCCAGCGGAGTCGGGTCACCTGGACAGTTCTTC.

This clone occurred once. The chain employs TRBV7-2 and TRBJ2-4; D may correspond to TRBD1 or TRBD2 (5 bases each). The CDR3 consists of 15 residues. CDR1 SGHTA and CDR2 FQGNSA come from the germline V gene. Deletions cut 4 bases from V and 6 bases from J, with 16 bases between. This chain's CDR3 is CASSSPSRAGNIQYF. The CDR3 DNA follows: TGTGCCAGCAGCTCCCCCAGCAGGGCGGGAAACATTCAGTACTTC.

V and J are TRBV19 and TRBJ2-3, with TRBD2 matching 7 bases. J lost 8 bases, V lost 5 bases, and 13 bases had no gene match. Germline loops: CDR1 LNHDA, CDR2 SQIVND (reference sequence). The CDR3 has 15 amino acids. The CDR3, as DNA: TGTGCCAGTAGTTCTTTCGCGGGAGTGGAGGTTACGCAGTATTTT. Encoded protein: CASSSFAGVEVTQYF.

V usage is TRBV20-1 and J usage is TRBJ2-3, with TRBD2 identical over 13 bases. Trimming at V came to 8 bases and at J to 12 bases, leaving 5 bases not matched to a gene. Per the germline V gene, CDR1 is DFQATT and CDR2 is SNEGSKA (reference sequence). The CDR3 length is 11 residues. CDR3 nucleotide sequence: TGCAGTCAAAGACTAGCGGGAGGTCAGTATTTT. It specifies CSQRLAGGQYF.

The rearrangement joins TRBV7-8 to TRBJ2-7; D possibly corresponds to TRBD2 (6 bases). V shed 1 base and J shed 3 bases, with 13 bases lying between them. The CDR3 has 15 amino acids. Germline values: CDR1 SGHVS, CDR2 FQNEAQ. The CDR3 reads CASSLVAGSYYEQYF. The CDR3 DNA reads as TGTGCCAGCAGCTTAGTGGCGGGAAGCTACTACGAGCAGTACTTC.